The 12 T cell receptor beta chains below were found in one sample sequenced in a study of shared clonotypes between healthy human individuals. TCRdb's table, derived via immunoSEQ multiplex PCR, lists solely in-frame clones and lacks some. The table includes about 700,000 clones, about 90% detected once. Terminally differentiated effector memory CD45RA+ cells were excluded by CCR7 positive selection of CD45RO-negative cells. The sample taken for sequencing was naive CD8+ T cells sorted from blood. The receptor source for this set is a man younger than 40 in good health.

The chain carries TRBV7-8 and TRBJ2-7, with D perhaps matching TRBD1 or TRBD2 (5 bases each). Germline V lookup: CDR1 SGHVS, CDR2 FQNEAQ. V shed 4 bases and J shed 3 bases, with 10 bases lying between them. CDR3 size: 13 residues. This CDR3 reads CASSSGPIYEQYF. CDR3 bases: TGTGCCAGCAGCTCGGGACCGATCTACGAGCAGTACTTC.

This sequence joins TRBV7-2 and TRBJ2-3; no definite D call. The V end lost 1 base, the J end lost 8 bases, and 7 bases lay between the germline ends. The germline V gene has CDR1 SGHTA and CDR2 FQGNSA. There are 12 residues in the CDR3. The CDR3 loop reads CASSLDSSTQYF. CDR3 DNA: TGTGCCAGCAGCTTAGACAGCTCTACGCAGTATTTT.

The rearrangement joins TRBV7-2 to TRBJ2-5; D uncertain. Trimming removed 6 bases from V and 0 bases from J, with 11 bases in between. CDR1 and CDR2 (germline): SGHTA, FQGNSA. The CDR3 covers 14 residues. The CDR3 sequence: CASRKTTNQETQYF. In DNA, the CDR3 is TGTGCCAGCAGAAAAACGACGAACCAAGAGACCCAGTACTTC.

This clone was counted between two and nine times. In the same sample, other DNA sequences code for this CDR3. This chain connects TRBV7-6 to TRBJ2-7; 7 bases fit TRBD1. CDR1 and CDR2 from the germline V gene are SGHVS and FNYEAQ. The junction had 4 bases not matched to a gene; V was cut back by 1 base and J by 4 bases. The CDR3 length is 14 residues. CDR3 amino acids: CASSLEGGPYEQYF. CDR3 coding DNA: TGTGCCAGCAGCTTAGAAGGGGGCCCATACGAGCAGTACTTC. Combining the CDR3 with reference TRBV7-6 and TRBJ2-7 gives the whole variable domain GAGVSQSPRYKVTKRGQDVALRCDPISGHVSLYWYRQALGQGPEFLTYFNYEAQQDKSGLPNDRFSAERPEGSISTLTIQRTEQRDSAMYRCASSLEGGPYEQYFGPGTRLTVT.

The V gene is TRBV7-3, the J gene TRBJ1-1; TRBD1 matches at 7 bases. Germline CDR1 is SGHTA and CDR2 is FQGTGA. The CDR3 loop spans 18 amino acids. The trim removed 1 base at V and 3 bases at J, leaving 14 bases unmatched. Written as DNA, the CDR3 is TGTGCCAGCAGCTTAAGACCGGGACAGTGGAGTTCAGACACTGAAGCTTTCTTT. Translation: CASSLRPGQWSSDTEAFF.

The J gene is TRBJ1-4, the V gene TRBV28; possible D gene TRBD1, 5 bases. This CDR3 spans 15 amino acids. Germline V lookup: CDR1 MDHEN, CDR2 SYDVKM. Deletions cut 2 bases from V and 1 base from J, with 8 bases between. The CDR3, as DNA: TGTGCCAGCAGTTTAACAGGAGAAACTAATGAAAAACTGTTTTTT. Residues: CASSLTGETNEKLFF.

V gene TRBV18 combines with J gene TRBJ1-2; 7 bases map to TRBD1. The V segment lost 3 bases and the J segment 4 bases; nucleotides outside the gene matches: 17. Germline CDR1 reads KGHSH; CDR2 reads LQKENI. The length of the CDR3 is 18 residues. CDR3 in amino acids: CASSPVPGQLLDPYGYTF. The CDR3 DNA reads as TGTGCCAGCTCACCTGTCCCGGGACAGCTCTTAGACCCCTATGGCTACACCTTC. The variable domain in full, completed from reference TRBV18 and TRBJ1-2, reads NAGVMQNPRHLVRRRGQEARLRCSPMKGHSHVYWYRQLPEEGLKFMVYLQKENIIDESGMPKERFSAEFPKEGPSILRIQQVVRGDSAAYFCASSPVPGQLLDPYGYTFGSGTRLTVV.

V gene TRBV7-3 combines with J gene TRBJ2-1, with D possibly TRBD2 on 5 matching bases. Looked up from germline, CDR1 is SGHTA and CDR2 is FQGTGA. V dropped 3 bases and J dropped 5 bases, with 14 bases sitting between them. CDR3 length: 15 residues. In DNA form, the CDR3 reads TGTGCCAGCAGCTTTGGAAGTAACGGGGACAATGAGCAGTTCTTC. This translates into CASSFGSNGDNEQFF.

This chain uses TRBV29-1 with TRBJ1-3; D gene unclear. Trimming stripped 7 bases from V and 4 bases from J, with 11 bases between. Per the germline V gene, CDR1 is SQVTM and CDR2 is ANQGSEA. The CDR3 is 12 residues long. In nucleotides, the CDR3 is TGCAGCGCCCGGGTTGTCGGAAACACCATATATTTT. Translation: CSARVVGNTIYF.

The rearrangement links TRBV11-2 to TRBJ2-6; D ambiguous. There are 17 residues in the CDR3. The V end lost 7 bases, the J end lost 0 bases, and 16 bases lay between the germline ends. Germline assignment: CDR1 SGHAT and CDR2 FQNNGV. The chain's CDR3 is CASNQNGWVSGANVLTF. The CDR3 region has the DNA TGTGCCAGCAACCAAAATGGCTGGGTCTCTGGGGCCAACGTCCTGACTTTC.

This sequence joins TRBV7-9 and TRBJ2-3; D unclear. The length of the CDR3 is 13 residues. Between the trimmed V and J ends, which lost 5 bases and 1 base, there was a span of 7 bases. Germline loops: CDR1 SEHNR, CDR2 FQNEAQ (reference sequence). The CDR3 loop is CASSEKGTDTQYF. In nucleotides, the CDR3 is TGTGCCAGCAGCGAAAAGGGCACAGATACGCAGTATTTT.

The chain recombines TRBV15 with TRBJ2-3; 7 bases map to TRBD2. This CDR3 is built from 15 residues. The germline V gene has CDR1 LNHNV and CDR2 YYDKDF (reference sequence). With 2 bases clipped from V and 0 bases from J, the junction kept 2 bases outside the gene matches. The CDR3 reads CATSRTSVSTDTQYF. DNA for the CDR3: TGTGCCACCAGCAGAACTAGCGTTAGCACAGATACGCAGTATTTT.